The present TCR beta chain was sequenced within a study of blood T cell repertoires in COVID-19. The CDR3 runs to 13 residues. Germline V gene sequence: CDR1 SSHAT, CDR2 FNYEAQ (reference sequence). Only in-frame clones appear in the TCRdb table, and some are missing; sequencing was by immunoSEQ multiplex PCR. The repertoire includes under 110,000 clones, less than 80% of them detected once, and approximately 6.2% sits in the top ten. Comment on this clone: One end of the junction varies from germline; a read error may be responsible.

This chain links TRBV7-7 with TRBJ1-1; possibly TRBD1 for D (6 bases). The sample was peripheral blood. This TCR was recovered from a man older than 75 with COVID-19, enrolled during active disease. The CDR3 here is CASSWTVNTEAFF. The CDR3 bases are TGTGCTAGCAGCTGGACAGTGAACACTGAAGCTTTCTTT.